The present T cell receptor beta chain was sequenced within a study of blood T cell repertoires in COVID-19. As handled by the study authors: Scientists estimated how many nucleated cells there were by amplifying reference gene primers. Profiled with immunoSEQ multiplex PCR; TCRdb holds only in-frame clones, not every one. D and trimming were read from the DNA, whereas the V and J calls and clone size are those reported in that table. The data show 250,000 to 350,000 clones, with less than 90% seen just once and around 3% held by the top ten. The CDR3 spans 15 residues. Germline values: CDR1 MNHEY, CDR2 SVGAGI. With 2 bases clipped from V and 4 bases from J, the junction kept 7 bases outside the gene matches.

The sequence came from a woman aged 50 to 60 who had recovered from COVID-19. Sequencing used PBMCs or T cells enriched from blood (not recorded which). The J gene is TRBJ1-2, the V gene TRBV6-5; 7 bases are a match to TRBD1. The CDR3: CASSYGVGTVYGYTF. Here the CDR3 DNA reads TGTGCCAGCAGTTACGGGGTGGGGACAGTCTATGGCTACACCTTC.